These T cell receptor beta chains were read from a single sample in a study of blood T cell repertoires in COVID-19. Libraries were prepared by immunoSEQ multiplex PCR; TCRdb keeps only in-frame clonotypes and omits some of them. The sample consists of 200,000 to 250,000 clones, about nine tenths of them appearing once. Source material: PBMCs or T cells enriched from blood (not recorded which). Receptor source: a woman aged 40 to 55 with acute COVID-19. Both conserved end residues are part of each CDR3. Fields, in order: clone size, J gene, V gene, D gene, CDR3 DNA, CDR3 protein. The D gene is left open where the match is weak. A row's size may be missing; if present it is once, few, many or a size class.

size: -
J: TRBJ1-4
V: TRBV19
D: -
DNA: TGTGCCAGTAGTATAGGCCAGGGAGAAAAACTGTTTTTT
CDR3: CASSIGQGEKLFF

size: -
J: TRBJ1-1
V: TRBV11-2
D: -
DNA: TGTGCCAGCAGCTTAGATGCCCGGACTGAAGCTTTCTTT
CDR3: CASSLDARTEAFF

size: -
J: TRBJ2-1
V: TRBV7-8
D: TRBD2
DNA: TGTGCCAGCAGCGGCTCCGGGACTAAAACCTACAATGAGCAGTTCTTC
CDR3: CASSGSGTKTYNEQFF

size: -
J: TRBJ1-3
V: TRBV19
D: -
DNA: TGTGCCAGTACGGGTGGAAACACCATATATTTT
CDR3: CASTGGNTIYF

size: -
J: TRBJ2-1
V: TRBV7-9
D: -
DNA: TGTGCCAGCAGCATAACAGGGCTTGATAGCCAAAGCTCCTACAATGAGCAGTTCTTC
CDR3: CASSITGLDSQSSYNEQFF

size: -
J: TRBJ1-6
V: TRBV19
D: -
DNA: TGTGCCAGTAGGGGGTCAGGGGATTCACCCCTCCACTTT
CDR3: CASRGSGDSPLHF

size: -
J: TRBJ2-3
V: TRBV5-5
D: -
DNA: TGTGCCAGCAGCCTAAACGGGGTTACGCAGTATTTT
CDR3: CASSLNGVTQYF

size: -
J: TRBJ1-5
V: TRBV27
D: TRBD1
DNA: TGTGCCAGCAGTCCGGACAGGGGAAGGGGGAATCAGCCCCAGCATTTT
CDR3: CASSPDRGRGNQPQHF

size: -
J: TRBJ2-1
V: TRBV12-3/TRBV12-4
D: TRBD1
DNA: TGTGCCAGCAGTCCACAGGGGATTGAGCAGTTCTTC
CDR3: CASSPQGIEQFF

size: -
J: TRBJ1-4
V: TRBV6-2/TRBV6-3
D: TRBD1
DNA: TGTGCCAGCAGCCGGGACAGGGGCTCAACTAATGAAAAACTGTTTTTT
CDR3: CASSRDRGSTNEKLFF

size: -
J: TRBJ1-1
V: TRBV20-1
D: TRBD1
DNA: TGCAGTGCTAGTCCCTCGACAGGGCCAAGGAACACTGAAGCTTTCTTT
CDR3: CSASPSTGPRNTEAFF

size: -
J: TRBJ1-1
V: TRBV7-3
D: -
DNA: TGTGCCAGCAGCTTATCTTCGGGGAACACTGAAGCTTTCTTT
CDR3: CASSLSSGNTEAFF

size: -
J: TRBJ1-1
V: TRBV30
D: -
DNA: TGTGCCTGGAGTCCCTACGCCCTAGAAGCTTTCTTT
CDR3: CAWSPYALEAFF

size: -
J: TRBJ1-2
V: TRBV18
D: -
DNA: TGTGCCAGCTCACCAGATCAGGGCCTTTCCTATGGCTACACCTTC
CDR3: CASSPDQGLSYGYTF

size: -
J: TRBJ1-2
V: TRBV18
D: -
DNA: TGTGCCAGCTCACCTCTGCCATCCGAGGGCTCTTATAACTATGGCTACACCTTC
CDR3: CASSPLPSEGSYNYGYTF

size: many
J: TRBJ1-1
V: TRBV6-5
D: -
DNA: TGTGCCAGCAGAAACTACATCGGGGGCACTGAAGCTTTCTTT
CDR3: CASRNYIGGTEAFF

size: -
J: TRBJ2-3
V: TRBV13
D: -
DNA: TGTGCCAGCAGCTTGCTCACAGGGAGCACAGATACGCAGTATTTT
CDR3: CASSLLTGSTDTQYF

size: -
J: TRBJ1-1
V: TRBV7-2
D: -
DNA: TGTGCCAGCAGCCAGGGAAACACTGAAGCTTTCTTT
CDR3: CASSQGNTEAFF

size: -
J: TRBJ1-4
V: TRBV5-8
D: TRBD1
DNA: TGTGCCAGCAGCTTAGACAGGGGGAGCGAAAAACTGTTTTTT
CDR3: CASSLDRGSEKLFF

size: -
J: TRBJ1-5
V: TRBV5-5
D: TRBD1
DNA: TGTGCCAGCGGCCGGGGGGTGGGACAGGTAGCGTCCGAAGCCGATCAGCCCCAGCATTTT
CDR3: CASGRGVGQVASEADQPQHF

size: -
J: TRBJ1-2
V: TRBV5-3
D: -
DNA: TGTGCCAGAAGCCCCCCAAAATGGGCAGATCCCTCGGGGGGCTACACCTTC
CDR3: CARSPPKWADPSGGYTF

size: -
J: TRBJ1-5
V: TRBV7-6
D: -
DNA: TGTGCCAGCAGCTCGGGACAAAGAAATCAGCCCCAGCATTTT
CDR3: CASSSGQRNQPQHF

size: -
J: TRBJ1-5
V: TRBV9
D: -
DNA: TGTGCCAGCAGCGTAGCGGGGGTAGAGCCCCAGCATTTT
CDR3: CASSVAGVEPQHF

size: once
J: TRBJ1-1
V: TRBV10-3
D: TRBD1
DNA: TGTGCCATCAGCACGGACAGGACAGCGAACACTGAAGCTTTCTTT
CDR3: CAISTDRTANTEAFF

size: -
J: TRBJ2-1
V: TRBV5-6
D: -
DNA: TGTGCCAGCAGCTTGGTACTATACAATGAGCAGTTCTTC
CDR3: CASSLVLYNEQFF

size: -
J: TRBJ1-1
V: TRBV9
D: -
DNA: TGTGCCAGCAGCGTAGGTACAACCCTGAACACTGAAGCTTTCTTT
CDR3: CASSVGTTLNTEAFF

size: -
J: TRBJ2-1
V: TRBV29-1
D: TRBD1
DNA: TGCAGCGTTGATTCCTTCCAGGGGGCGCAAAATGAGCAGTTCTTC
CDR3: CSVDSFQGAQNEQFF

size: -
J: TRBJ2-1
V: TRBV2
D: TRBD1
DNA: TGTGCCAGCAGTGAATTGGGGACAGGGGGCTTTGAGCAGTTCTTC
CDR3: CASSELGTGGFEQFF

size: once
J: TRBJ1-4
V: TRBV7-8
D: -
DNA: TGTGCCAGCAGCTTAGTCTCGAGACAGGCGGCCGGGGAACTGTTTTTT
CDR3: CASSLVSRQAAGELFF

size: -
J: TRBJ2-3
V: TRBV2
D: TRBD2
DNA: TGTGCCAGCAGAGTCCTAGCGGGGGGTGCTGATACGCAGTATTTT
CDR3: CASRVLAGGADTQYF

size: -
J: TRBJ1-1
V: TRBV5-1
D: TRBD1
DNA: TGCGCCAGCAGCCGGCGCCGGGACAGGGGGTTTGAAGCTTTCTTT
CDR3: CASSRRRDRGFEAFF

size: -
J: TRBJ1-5
V: TRBV6-2/TRBV6-3
D: -
DNA: TGTGCCAGCAGTTACACATCAGGGAGGGCTCAGCCCCAGCATTTT
CDR3: CASSYTSGRAQPQHF

size: -
J: TRBJ2-7
V: TRBV5-1
D: -
DNA: TGCGCCAGCAGCTTACCCCCGGCAGGGTCGGACGAGCAGTACTTC
CDR3: CASSLPPAGSDEQYF

size: -
J: TRBJ1-4
V: TRBV19
D: -
DNA: TGTGCCAGTAGTAACCCCAGCGGGGGGCGCGAAAAACTGTTTTTT
CDR3: CASSNPSGGREKLFF

size: -
J: TRBJ1-3
V: TRBV29-1
D: -
DNA: TGCAGCGTTGCACGGGGAAACACCATATATTTT
CDR3: CSVARGNTIYF

size: -
J: TRBJ2-5
V: TRBV4-1
D: -
DNA: TGCGCCAGCAGCCTAAACAGGGTTGAGACCCAGTACTTC
CDR3: CASSLNRVETQYF

size: -
J: TRBJ1-4
V: TRBV6-5
D: -
DNA: TGTGCCAGCAGCCGTAGACAGACTAATGAAAAACTGTTTTTT
CDR3: CASSRRQTNEKLFF

size: -
J: TRBJ1-1
V: TRBV11-1
D: TRBD1
DNA: TGTGCCAGCAGCTCTCGGACAGGGATCACTGAAGCTTTCTTT
CDR3: CASSSRTGITEAFF

size: -
J: TRBJ2-3
V: TRBV15
D: TRBD2
DNA: TGTGCCACCAGCAGGACTAGCGGGGGGGCAGATACGCAGTATTTT
CDR3: CATSRTSGGADTQYF

size: -
J: TRBJ2-5
V: TRBV2
D: TRBD2
DNA: TGTGCCAGCAGAGGGCTAGCGGGGGGGCAGGAGACCCAGTACTTC
CDR3: CASRGLAGGQETQYF

size: -
J: TRBJ1-6
V: TRBV19
D: TRBD1
DNA: TGTGCCAGTAGTACCTGGGACAGACAGAATTCACCCCTCCACTTT
CDR3: CASSTWDRQNSPLHF

size: once
J: TRBJ1-2
V: TRBV25-1
D: -
DNA: TGTGCCAGCAGTGAATTATCCGAGGGCCCGGGGGATGGCTACACCTTC
CDR3: CASSELSEGPGDGYTF

size: -
J: TRBJ2-2
V: TRBV5-4
D: -
DNA: TGTGCCAGCAGCTTGGGCGGGGGCATGAACACCGGGGAGCTGTTTTTT
CDR3: CASSLGGGMNTGELFF